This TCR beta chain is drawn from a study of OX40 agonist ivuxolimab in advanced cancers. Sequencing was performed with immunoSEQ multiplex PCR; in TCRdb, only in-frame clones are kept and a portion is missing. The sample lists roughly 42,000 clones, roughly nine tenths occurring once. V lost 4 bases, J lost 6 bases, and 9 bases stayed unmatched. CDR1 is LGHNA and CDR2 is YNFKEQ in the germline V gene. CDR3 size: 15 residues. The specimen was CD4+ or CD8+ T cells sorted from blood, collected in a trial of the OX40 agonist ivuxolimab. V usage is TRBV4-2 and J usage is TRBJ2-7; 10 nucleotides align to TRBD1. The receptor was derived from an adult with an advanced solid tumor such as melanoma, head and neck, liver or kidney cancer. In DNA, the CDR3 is TGTGCCAGCAGCCCACGGACAGGGGGTATTCTCGAGCAGTACTTC. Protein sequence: CASSPRTGGILEQYF.